One T cell receptor beta chain is described in this entry. The sample comes from a study of patients and donors after allogeneic stem cell transplantation. The CDR3 has 15 residues. CDR1 SGHRS and CDR2 YFSETQ come from the germline V gene. With 4 bases removed from V and 0 bases from J, the gap between germline ends came to 11 bases. TCRdb reanalysed the RT-PCR reads using MiXCR and keeps one entry per CDR3 protein. This sample carries 150,000 to 200,000 distinct CDR3 sequences, roughly 31% of them seen once, and the ten largest clones take roughly 3%. The chain employs TRBV5-1 and TRBJ2-1, with unresolved D. Input material: blood, either unsorted or a sorted T cell fraction (not recorded which). This sequence was found in a human donor who was either an allogeneic HSCT recipient or a stem cell or donor lymphocyte infusion donor (not recorded which). It is not recorded whose cells these are; they may come from a transplant donor. Written as DNA, the CDR3 is TGCGCCAGCAGCCCCGAGAAGCCCTCCTACAATGAGCAGTTCTTC. Translation gives CASSPEKPSYNEQFF. The full variable domain, completed using reference TRBV5-1 and TRBJ2-1, is KAGVTQTPRYLIKTRGQQVTLSCSPISGHRSVSWYQQTPGQGLQFLFEYFSETQRNKGNFPGRFSGRQFSNSRSEMNVSTLELGDSALYLCASSPEKPSYNEQFFGPGTRLTVL.